This record looks at one TCR beta chain sequence and its context. Its cognate antigen is unknown. Those who donated were healthy HIV-negative adults, with no recent acute infections or vaccinations reported. This entry belongs to a study of shared clonotypes between healthy human individuals. Looking at the study overall: Used for every donor were three CD4 naive, three CD4 memory, two CD8 naive and one CD8 memory plate.

Trimming stripped 0 bases from V and 7 bases from J, with 10 bases between. This CDR3 spans 14 amino acids. Germline V CDR1 and CDR2: WSHSY, SAAADI. Study-wide results and limits: Several donors showed sharing of approximately 5% of naive CD4 clonotypes. Clonotypes not shared had lower generation probabilities than those common to all four donors.

This table comes from immunoSEQ multiplex PCR, and its TCRdb copy is limited to in-frame clones, with some not included. The top ten hold under 0.06% of the sample, which has roughly 530,000 clones, 90% to 96% seen once. This TCR came from a woman aged 25 to 45 in good health. The sample comprised naive CD4+ T cells sorted from blood. Subset meaning: CD45RA+ positively selected. The V call is TRBV10-2, the J call TRBJ1-5; maybe TRBD1 (5 bases). As DNA, the CDR3 is TGCGCCAGCAGTGAGTCGAAAGGGGACCAGCCCCAGCATTTT. Encoded protein: CASSESKGDQPQHF.